Reported below is one T cell receptor beta chain. Its cognate antigen is unknown. These data originate in a study of CD4+ T cells in melanoma. Overall study findings and caveats: Neoantigen-specific CD4+ T cells in melanoma reportedly had diverse differentiation states. A reported correlation linked neoantigen-specific CD4+ T cells to CD8+, macrophage and B cell function.

TCRdb's table, derived via immunoSEQ multiplex PCR, lists solely in-frame clones and lacks some. Of 90,000 to 130,000 clones listed, approximately 92% are singletons. The CDR3 contains 15 residues. Germline V CDR1 and CDR2: SGHTA, FQGTGA. The germline V and J ends were trimmed by 0 bases and 0 bases, with 6 bases remaining between them. The receptor was derived from a human donor with melanoma. This sequence joins TRBV7-3 and TRBJ1-3, with D possibly TRBD1 on 6 matching bases. Sequenced material: peripheral blood. In DNA, the CDR3 is TGTGCCAGCAGCTTAACAGGGGGCTCTGGAAACACCATATATTTT. It translates to CASSLTGGSGNTIYF.